The present TCR beta chain was sequenced within a study of T cell responses to AZD1222 COVID-19 vaccine. Study conclusions and caveats: In a largely white British group with more females than males, clonal diversity was possibly underestimated. Reports say nearly half of spike-specific TCRs go after unmutated variant regions.

The data were produced by immunoSEQ multiplex PCR, yet TCRdb's version contains in-frame clones alone and is incomplete. The sample shows about 120,000 clones, approximately 86% of them seen only once. Germline loops: CDR1 SGHKS, CDR2 YYEKEE (reference sequence). The CDR3 has 14 amino acids. V dropped 5 bases and J dropped 8; count of bases not matched to a gene: 9. On this clone: Its antigen is still unknown.

Second-dose recipients at about 4 or about 12 weeks were treated as one pooled group. This receptor was obtained from an adult who received the AZD1222 COVID-19 vaccine. This chain links TRBV5-5 with TRBJ1-4, with 7 bases fitting TRBD1. The source was peripheral blood, collected 28 days after the second AZD1222 dose. The CDR3 nucleotides read TGTGCCAGCAGATGGGGACAGCTAAACGAAAAACTGTTTTTT. It yields the protein CASRWGQLNEKLFF.